The next 28 T cell receptor beta chains were all read from a single sample in a study of STAT5B mutations in CD4+ large granular lymphocyte leukemia. Only in-frame clones appear in the TCRdb table, and some are missing; sequencing was by immunoSEQ multiplex PCR. The table records almost 30,000 clones, 70% to 85% of them present only once. Material for sequencing was CD4+ T cells from blood buffy coats. Source of these receptors: a human donor in good health.

This clone showed up just a few times. This rearrangement joins TRBV5-5 to TRBJ2-2; a weak D match, TRBD1 (5 bases). V lost 4 bases and J lost 7, with 17 bases in between. Per germline, CDR1 SGHKS and CDR2 YYEKEE (reference sequence). The CDR3 covers 15 residues. This chain's CDR3 is CASSPLPGSHGELFF. The CDR3 bases are TGTGCCAGCAGCCCCCTTCCAGGGTCTCACGGGGAGCTGTTTTTT.

The chain combines TRBV2 with TRBJ1-1; no clear D. V was pared by 9 bases and J by 3 bases, with 8 bases between. Germline V gives CDR1 SNHLY, CDR2 FYNNEI. The CDR3 consists of 11 residues. The CDR3 spells CARLGDTEAFF. The CDR3 DNA follows: TGTGCCAGACTGGGAGACACTGAAGCTTTCTTT.

This clone was seen only once. The chain uses TRBV7-2 and TRBJ2-2; 7 bases line up with TRBD2. The CDR3 is 16 amino acids. V trimming: 5 bases; J trimming: 2 bases; junction bases outside the gene matches: 8. CDR1 and CDR2 (germline): SGHTA, FQGNSA. In DNA form, the CDR3 reads TGTGCCAGCAGCCCGCCCGGCGGGGGTAACACCGGGGAGCTGTTTTTT. Amino acid sequence: CASSPPGGGNTGELFF. The whole variable domain, filled in from reference TRBV7-2 and TRBJ2-2, reads GAGVSQSPSNKVTEKGKDVELRCDPISGHTALYWYRQSLGQGLEFLIYFQGNSAPDKSGLPSDRFSAERTGGSVSTLTIQRTQQEDSAVYLCASSPPGGGNTGELFFGEGSRLTVL.

V gene TRBV10-1 combines with J gene TRBJ1-5, with 8 bases lining up with TRBD1. The CDR3 totals 15 residues. Germline-derived CDR1 and CDR2 are WNHNN and SYGVQD (reference sequence). V trimming: 6 bases; J trimming: 2 bases; junction bases outside the gene matches: 6. CDR3 sequence: CASRQTGGCNQPQHF. For the CDR3, the DNA is TGCGCCAGCAGGCAAACAGGGGGTTGCAATCAGCCCCAGCATTTT.

The chain combines TRBV9 with TRBJ1-4, with D unresolved. Trimming stripped 0 bases from V and 8 bases from J, with 14 bases between. The germline gives CDR1 SGDLS, CDR2 YYNGEE. This CDR3 is built from 15 residues. The CDR3: CASSVGEGRREKLFF. The CDR3 DNA reads as TGTGCCAGCAGCGTAGGTGAAGGGCGCCGGGAAAAACTGTTTTTT.

This sequence joins TRBV19 and TRBJ2-2; 11 bases match TRBD1. With V trimmed by 3 bases and J by 0 bases, 6 bases remained unmatched. The germline CDR1 and CDR2 sequences are LNHDA and SQIVND (reference sequence). The CDR3 is 18 amino acids. CDR3 sequence (DNA): TGTGCCAGTAGTATTAGGACAGGGGGCATGGCGAACACCGGGGAGCTGTTTTTT. Residues: CASSIRTGGMANTGELFF.

This clone occurred a few times. The gene calls are TRBV28 and TRBJ1-5, with D unclear. V lost 6 bases to trimming and J lost 5 bases, with 11 bases between them. Germline V gene lookup returns CDR1 MDHEN and CDR2 SYDVKM. This CDR3 has 13 residues. The chain's CDR3 is CASRYSRHQPQHF. In DNA form, the CDR3 reads TGTGCCAGCAGGTACAGCCGCCATCAGCCCCAGCATTTT.

This clone was detected only once. The V and J genes are TRBV11-2 and TRBJ1-1; D gene unclear. Germline V lookup: CDR1 SGHAT, CDR2 FQNNGV. V dropped 1 base and J dropped 3 bases, with 15 bases sitting between them. The CDR3 length is 16 residues. DNA for the CDR3: TGTGCCAGCAGCTTAGGATTCCGCGGGGTGGACACTGAAGCTTTCTTT. This translates into CASSLGFRGVDTEAFF. Full variable domain (rest looked up from reference TRBV11-2 and TRBJ1-1): EAGVAQSPRYKIIEKRQSVAFWCNPISGHATLYWYQQILGQGPKLLIQFQNNGVVDDSQLPKDRFSAERLKGVDSTLKIQPAKLEDSAVYLCASSLGFRGVDTEAFFGQGTRLTVV.

This clone turned up a few times. The rearrangement joins TRBV19 to TRBJ1-5; D may be TRBD1 (5 bases). Trimming cost V 3 bases and J 6 bases, with 15 bases left between them. The CDR3 spans 15 residues. Germline CDR1 LNHDA, CDR2 SQIVND (reference sequence). Written as DNA, the CDR3 is TGTGCCAGTAGTATGGGCAGGGATGCCACTCAGCCCCAGCATTTT. Translated, it gives CASSMGRDATQPQHF.

V and J are TRBV7-2 and TRBJ1-1; no definite D call. Germline values: CDR1 SGHTA, CDR2 FQGNSA. Trimming removed 6 bases at V and 0 bases at J, with 8 bases between. The CDR3 has 13 residues. The CDR3 here is CASRISMNTEAFF. CDR3 DNA: TGTGCCAGCAGGATCTCAATGAACACTGAAGCTTTCTTT.

For the CDR3, the DNA is TGTGCCACCGAAAGGGGGTTTCCCTACGAGCAGTACTTC. Amino acids: CATERGFPYEQYF. This chain joins TRBV7-9 and TRBJ2-7; D is possibly TRBD1 (6 bases). The CDR3 runs to 13 residues. Trimming shortened V by 10 bases and J by 2 bases, and 15 bases separated the two germline ends. Germline V gives CDR1 SEHNR, CDR2 FQNEAQ (reference sequence).

This clone has a handful of counts. The chain is built from TRBV6-5 and TRBJ1-1, with D perhaps TRBD1 (6 bases). Trimming pared 2 bases from V and 4 bases from J, leaving 14 bases between. Germline CDR1 and CDR2: MNHEY and SVGAGI. The CDR3 consists of 15 residues. The CDR3 nucleotides read TGTGCCAGCAGTTACACAGGGATCGTGAGCACTGAAGCTTTCTTT. Translation gives CASSYTGIVSTEAFF.

The V and J genes are TRBV10-3 and TRBJ1-3; a possible D gene is TRBD1 (6 bases). Between the trimmed V and J ends, which lost 6 bases and 0 bases, there was a span of 12 bases. The V gene's germline CDR1 is ENHRY and CDR2 SYGVKD. The CDR3 totals 15 residues. The CDR3 loop is CAISRTASSGNTIYF. The CDR3 DNA is TGTGCCATCAGCCGGACAGCTAGCTCTGGAAACACCATATATTTT.

This rearrangement joins TRBV2 to TRBJ1-1; D call uncertain. CDR1 is SNHLY, CDR2 FYNNEI, per germline. V lost 5 bases to trimming and J lost 1 base, with 11 bases between them. The CDR3 covers 14 residues. CDR3 sequence reads: CASSSPRGNTEAFF. The CDR3 DNA is TGTGCCAGCAGTTCACCGCGGGGGAACACTGAAGCTTTCTTT. Full variable domain (rest looked up from reference TRBV2 and TRBJ1-1): EPEVTQTPSHQVTQMGQEVILRCVPISNHLYFYWYRQILGQKVEFLVSFYNNEISEKSEIFDDQFSVERPDGSNFTLKIRSTKLEDSAMYFCASSSPRGNTEAFFGQGTRLTVV.

The chain carries TRBV28 and TRBJ2-3; possible D gene TRBD2, 6 bases. V lost 6 bases and J lost 6, with 13 bases in between. The length of the CDR3 is 13 residues. Germline V gene sequence: CDR1 MDHEN, CDR2 SYDVKM. The CDR3 DNA reads TGTGCCAGCAGGGACTACATGACCGATACGCAGTATTTT. Protein product: CASRDYMTDTQYF.

A few counts support this clone. The chain carries TRBV18 and TRBJ1-4; no clear D. CDR1 and CDR2 (germline): KGHSH, LQKENI. The CDR3 extends over 12 amino acids. The V end lost 2 bases, the J end lost 7 bases, and 5 bases lay between the germline ends. CDR3 residues: CASSPKVEKLFF. CDR3 in DNA: TGTGCCAGCTCACCAAAGGTTGAAAAACTGTTTTTT.

V usage is TRBV6-6 and J usage is TRBJ1-6, with D unclear. Between the trimmed V and J ends, which lost 6 bases and 8 bases, there was a span of 8 bases. The V gene's germline CDR1 is MNHNY and CDR2 SVGAGI (reference sequence). This CDR3 spans 12 amino acids. CDR3 sequence reads: CASSSRDSPLHF. The CDR3 coding sequence is TGTGCCAGCAGCTCTAGGGATTCACCCCTCCACTTT.

The chain links TRBV5-4 to TRBJ2-3; 11 bases are shared with TRBD1. Germline CDR1 is SGHNT and CDR2 is YYREEE (reference sequence). V lost 4 bases, J lost 1 base, and 2 bases stayed unmatched. There are 15 residues in the CDR3. In DNA, the CDR3 is TGTGCCAGCAGCGTGGGACAGGGGGGCACAGATACGCAGTATTTT. Translation: CASSVGQGGTDTQYF.

This chain connects TRBV27 to TRBJ2-5; possibly TRBD1 or TRBD2 for D (7 bases each). The CDR3 sequence is 16 residues long. Germline CDR1 and CDR2: MNHEY and SMNVEV (reference sequence). V was clipped by 6 bases and J by 5 bases, with 22 bases between them. In DNA form, the CDR3 reads TGTGCCAGCAGCGGCGGGCGAAGGCAGGGGGGGGAGACCCAGTACTTC. Encoded protein: CASSGGRRQGGETQYF.

This clone has only one observation. The genes are TRBV6-5 and TRBJ2-7, with TRBD2 identical over 8 bases. The CDR3 has 15 amino acids. With 5 bases clipped from V and 4 bases from J, the junction kept 10 bases outside the gene matches. Germline V gene lookup returns CDR1 MNHEY and CDR2 SVGAGI. The CDR3 spells CASSGRGASGYEQYF. CDR3 in DNA: TGTGCCAGCAGTGGTAGAGGGGCTAGCGGGTACGAGCAGTACTTC.

This chain uses TRBV6-6 with TRBJ1-5; 7 bases are shared with TRBD1. The CDR3 totals 15 residues. Germline V lookup: CDR1 MNHNY, CDR2 SVGAGI (reference sequence). V lost 8 bases to trimming and J lost 7 bases; unmatched junction nucleotides: 14. The CDR3 DNA sequence: TGTGCCAGCGACCGACAGGGTCTTGGAGGGCAGCCCCAGCATTTT. Residues: CASDRQGLGGQPQHF.

The chain joins TRBV7-2 to TRBJ2-3; D may match TRBD1 or TRBD2 (7 bases each). CDR3 length equals 16 residues. The V gene's germline CDR1 is SGHTA and CDR2 FQGNSA. With 7 bases removed from V and 6 bases from J, the gap between germline ends came to 23 bases. CDR3 region: CASTRNQGGGSDTQYF. The CDR3 DNA reads TGTGCCAGCACCAGAAATCAGGGGGGGGGCTCGGATACGCAGTATTTT.

This clone was seen only once. The chain couples TRBV7-2 to TRBJ1-3; 7 bases are a match to TRBD1. V lost 5 bases to trimming and J lost 0 bases; unmatched junction nucleotides: 7. The CDR3 loop spans 16 amino acids. CDR1 and CDR2 (germline): SGHTA, FQGNSA. The CDR3 DNA reads as TGTGCCAGCAGCCTACTCGACAGGGTCTCTGGAAACACCATATATTTT. Its translation is CASSLLDRVSGNTIYF.

The chain uses TRBV25-1 and TRBJ1-5; D perhaps matches TRBD1 (6 bases). The germline V gene encodes CDR1 MGHDK and CDR2 SYGVNS. This CDR3 spans 18 amino acids. V was trimmed by 7 bases and J by 1 base, leaving 23 bases between them. The CDR3 region is CASTGCPKQGRSNQPQHF. The CDR3 DNA sequence: TGTGCCAGCACGGGATGTCCTAAACAGGGTCGGAGCAATCAGCCCCAGCATTTT.

The chain couples TRBV28 to TRBJ2-3, with 15 nucleotides matching TRBD2. Germline-derived CDR1 and CDR2 are MDHEN and SYDVKM. The CDR3 consists of 21 residues. Trimming at V came to 2 bases and at J to 2 bases, leaving 14 bases not matched to a gene. The CDR3 spells CASSLGAWGLAGGLDTDTQYF. CDR3 nucleotides: TGTGCCAGCAGTTTAGGGGCCTGGGGACTAGCGGGGGGACTTGACACAGATACGCAGTATTTT. Full variable domain (outside the CDR3, taken from reference TRBV28 and TRBJ2-3): DVKVTQSSRYLVKRTGEKVFLECVQDMDHENMFWYRQDPGLGLRLIYFSYDVKMKEKGDIPEGYSVSREKKERFSLILESASTNQTSMYLCASSLGAWGLAGGLDTDTQYFGPGTRLTVL.

The V gene is TRBV7-9, the J gene TRBJ1-3; D is unclear. The CDR3 has 14 residues. CDR1 is SEHNR and CDR2 is FQNEAQ in the germline V gene (reference sequence). V was shortened by 3 bases and J by 4 bases, with 10 bases between the two germline ends. The CDR3 DNA sequence: TGTGCCAGCAGCTTCTGGCCCTCGGGAAACACCATATATTTT. It codes for CASSFWPSGNTIYF.

The chain recombines TRBV9 with TRBJ1-1; D remains unclear. Trimming left V 3 bases short and J 8 bases short, with 17 bases between. The germline V gene has CDR1 SGDLS and CDR2 YYNGEE. The CDR3 has 14 residues. DNA of the CDR3: TGTGCCAGCAGCGCCCTCCCGGTACGTACGGAAGCTTTCTTT. Residues: CASSALPVRTEAFF.

This clone appeared a few times. The V gene is TRBV5-5, the J gene TRBJ1-3; D gene uncertain. Germline V CDR1 and CDR2: SGHKS, YYEKEE (reference sequence). This CDR3 region has 14 residues. Trimming pared 0 bases from V and 0 bases from J, leaving 4 bases between. CDR3 region: CASSLGNSGNTIYF. CDR3 in DNA: TGTGCCAGCAGCTTGGGCAACTCTGGAAACACCATATATTTT.